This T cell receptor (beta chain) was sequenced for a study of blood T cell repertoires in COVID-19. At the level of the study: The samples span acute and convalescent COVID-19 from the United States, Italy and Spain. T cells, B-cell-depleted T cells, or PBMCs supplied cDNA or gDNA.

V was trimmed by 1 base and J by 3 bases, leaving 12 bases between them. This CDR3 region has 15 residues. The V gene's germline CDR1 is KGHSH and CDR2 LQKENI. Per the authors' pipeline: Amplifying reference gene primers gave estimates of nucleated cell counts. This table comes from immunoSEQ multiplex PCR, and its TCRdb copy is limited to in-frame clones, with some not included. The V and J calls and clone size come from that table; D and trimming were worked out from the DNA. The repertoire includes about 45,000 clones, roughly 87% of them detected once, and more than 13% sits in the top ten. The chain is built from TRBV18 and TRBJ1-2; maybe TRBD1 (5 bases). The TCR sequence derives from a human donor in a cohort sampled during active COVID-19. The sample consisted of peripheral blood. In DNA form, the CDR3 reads TGTGCCAGCTCACCACTGGTGAGCAGGGACTATGGCTACACCTTC. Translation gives CASSPLVSRDYGYTF.